This T cell receptor beta chain stems from a study of cytomegalovirus exposure and HLA in healthy donors. Points from the study as a whole: There were reportedly fewer N-insertions in an Asian-associated ancestry cluster than the roughly 670-donor mean, in a later analysis.

In germline, CDR1 is MNHEY, CDR2 SMNVEV (reference sequence). V shed 6 bases, J shed 4 bases, and the junction held 4 bases outside the gene matches. The CDR3 consists of 14 residues. With regard to this clone: Its antigen is not known.

Primers: 60 Vbeta forward and 13 Jbeta reverse. Measured with immunoSEQ multiplex PCR; TCRdb has only the in-frame clones, and not every one. The sample holds about 54,000 clones, approximately 77% seen once. The receptor comes from a woman between 18 and 30 years old in good health and CMV-seronegative. The V and J genes are TRBV27 and TRBJ2-2; 8 nucleotides align to TRBD1. The specimen sequenced was PBMCs. DNA for the CDR3: TGTGCCAGCAGGGACAGGGTACGCACCGGGGAGCTGTTTTTT. Residues: CASRDRVRTGELFF.